The rows below give T cell receptor beta chains drawn from one sample of a study of T cell responses to AZD1222 COVID-19 vaccine. Sequenced by immunoSEQ multiplex PCR; TCRdb stores in-frame clones only, minus some. The sample consists of 190,000 or so clones, about 89% of them appearing once. The source material was peripheral blood, sampled 28 days after the second AZD1222 dose. The receptors were sampled from an adult who received the AZD1222 COVID-19 vaccine. CDR3s include the opening cysteine and the closing phenylalanine or tryptophan. The D gene is left open where the match is weak. A row's size may be missing; if present it is once, few, many or a size class.

v_call: TRBV2; clone_size: once; d_call: -; j_call: TRBJ1-1; cdr3_nt: TGTGCCAGCAGTGAAGAGGGCTACACTGAAGCTTTCTTT; cdr3_aa: CASSEEGYTEAFF
v_call: TRBV7-9; clone_size: -; d_call: TRBD2; j_call: TRBJ2-1; cdr3_nt: TGTGCCGGGGGGGACTCAAGGGCCAATGAGCAGTTCTTC; cdr3_aa: CAGGDSRANEQFF
v_call: TRBV6-2/TRBV6-3; clone_size: once; d_call: -; j_call: TRBJ1-2; cdr3_nt: TGTGCCAGCAGCCTTAGGGACTCGGGCTACACCTTC; cdr3_aa: CASSLRDSGYTF
v_call: TRBV5-1; clone_size: once; d_call: TRBD1; j_call: TRBJ1-1; cdr3_nt: TGCGCCAGCAGCCCCCGGACAGGGGGGAACACTGAAGCTTTCTTT; cdr3_aa: CASSPRTGGNTEAFF
v_call: TRBV7-9; clone_size: -; d_call: TRBD2; j_call: TRBJ2-1; cdr3_nt: TGTGCCAGCAGCTCCCCTTGGACTAGCGGTAGCCCCTACAATGAGCAGTTCTTC; cdr3_aa: CASSSPWTSGSPYNEQFF
v_call: TRBV12-5; clone_size: -; d_call: TRBD2; j_call: TRBJ2-7; cdr3_nt: TGTGCTAGTGGTTTGGCCCAAACTGGGACTAGCGGGAAAGACGAGCAGTACTTC; cdr3_aa: CASGLAQTGTSGKDEQYF
v_call: TRBV7-2; clone_size: once; d_call: -; j_call: TRBJ2-7; cdr3_nt: TGTGCCAGCAGCTTAGATCCGGGCGAGCAGTACTTC; cdr3_aa: CASSLDPGEQYF
v_call: TRBV7-9; clone_size: -; d_call: -; j_call: TRBJ2-2; cdr3_nt: TGTGCCAGCAGCTCAAACAACCTCCCGGGAAGGGAGCTGTTTTTT; cdr3_aa: CASSSNNLPGRELFF
v_call: TRBV12-3/TRBV12-4; clone_size: -; d_call: TRBD1; j_call: TRBJ1-2; cdr3_nt: TGTGCCAGCAACGACAGGGGATCCTATGGCTACACCTTC; cdr3_aa: CASNDRGSYGYTF
v_call: TRBV5-1; clone_size: -; d_call: TRBD2; j_call: TRBJ2-7; cdr3_nt: TGCGCCAGCAGCTTGATAGGACTAGCGGTCTCCTACGAGCAGTACTTC; cdr3_aa: CASSLIGLAVSYEQYF
v_call: TRBV5-1; clone_size: -; d_call: TRBD2; j_call: TRBJ2-3; cdr3_nt: TGCGCCAGCAGCTCGGGACTAGCGGGAGGGAAGGCAGATACGCAGTATTTT; cdr3_aa: CASSSGLAGGKADTQYF
v_call: TRBV6-1; clone_size: -; d_call: -; j_call: TRBJ1-4; cdr3_nt: TGTGCCAGCAGTGAAGTTCTAGGGGCTGGTGAAAAACTGTTTTTT; cdr3_aa: CASSEVLGAGEKLFF
v_call: TRBV21-1; clone_size: -; d_call: -; j_call: TRBJ1-5; cdr3_nt: TGTGCCAGCAGCAAAGGCGTTGGGGGCAACAATCAGCCCCAGCATTTT; cdr3_aa: CASSKGVGGNNQPQHF
v_call: TRBV6-1; clone_size: -; d_call: TRBD1; j_call: TRBJ2-3; cdr3_nt: TGTGCCAGCAGTGAAGAAGGGGGCGGCCCAGATACGCAGTATTTT; cdr3_aa: CASSEEGGGPDTQYF
v_call: TRBV3-1/TRBV3-2; clone_size: -; d_call: -; j_call: TRBJ1-6; cdr3_nt: TGTGCCAGCAGCCAAAGGAGGGATTCACCCCTCCACTTT; cdr3_aa: CASSQRRDSPLHF
v_call: TRBV28; clone_size: -; d_call: -; j_call: TRBJ1-1; cdr3_nt: TGTGCCAGCAGTCCACGCAGGGTACGGTCTGAAGCTTTCTTT; cdr3_aa: CASSPRRVRSEAFF
v_call: TRBV12-5; clone_size: -; d_call: -; j_call: TRBJ2-2; cdr3_nt: TGTGCTAGTGGTCCGAGGGGGACTACAACCGGGGAGCTGTTTTTT; cdr3_aa: CASGPRGTTTGELFF
v_call: TRBV12-3/TRBV12-4; clone_size: -; d_call: -; j_call: TRBJ1-5; cdr3_nt: TGTGCCAGCAGGCGACTAAATCAGCCCCAGCATTTT; cdr3_aa: CASRRLNQPQHF
v_call: TRBV10-2; clone_size: -; d_call: TRBD1; j_call: TRBJ2-5; cdr3_nt: TGCCCCAGCAGCGGACAGGGTATAGGGTGGGAGACCCAGTACTTC; cdr3_aa: CPSSGQGIGWETQYF
v_call: TRBV5-5; clone_size: -; d_call: -; j_call: TRBJ2-7; cdr3_nt: TGTGCCAGCAGCTTGGAGGTCAGTCCCTACGAGCAGTACTTC; cdr3_aa: CASSLEVSPYEQYF
v_call: TRBV28; clone_size: -; d_call: -; j_call: TRBJ2-7; cdr3_nt: TGTGCCAGCAGCCCGACAGATATGGGTGAGCAGTACTTC; cdr3_aa: CASSPTDMGEQYF
v_call: TRBV5-6; clone_size: -; d_call: TRBD1; j_call: TRBJ1-4; cdr3_nt: TGTGCCAGCAGCTTGTACGTCGGGACAGGGGTTAATGAAAAACTGTTTTTT; cdr3_aa: CASSLYVGTGVNEKLFF
v_call: TRBV7-3; clone_size: -; d_call: -; j_call: TRBJ2-1; cdr3_nt: TGTGCCAGCAGCCCCTTTGGCCGGCTGATGGAGCAGTTCTTC; cdr3_aa: CASSPFGRLMEQFF
v_call: TRBV9; clone_size: -; d_call: TRBD2; j_call: TRBJ2-1; cdr3_nt: TGTGCCAGCAGCGTACCTGGGACTAGCGGGACTGAGCAGTTCTTC; cdr3_aa: CASSVPGTSGTEQFF
v_call: TRBV27; clone_size: -; d_call: -; j_call: TRBJ1-4; cdr3_nt: TGTGCCAGCAGTAGAGGGGGAGGTGAAAAACTGTTTTTT; cdr3_aa: CASSRGGGEKLFF
v_call: TRBV18; clone_size: -; d_call: -; j_call: TRBJ2-5; cdr3_nt: TGTGCCAGCTCCTCGAGCTATCAGGGGAAATCAGAGACCCAGTACTTC; cdr3_aa: CASSSSYQGKSETQYF
v_call: TRBV3-1/TRBV3-2; clone_size: -; d_call: -; j_call: TRBJ2-3; cdr3_nt: TGTGCCAGCAGCCAATACACGGATACGCAGTATTTT; cdr3_aa: CASSQYTDTQYF
v_call: TRBV29-1; clone_size: -; d_call: TRBD2; j_call: TRBJ2-1; cdr3_nt: TGCAGCGTTGAGGGACTAGCGGGAGGTCTGGCGGATTCTGAGCAGTTCTTC; cdr3_aa: CSVEGLAGGLADSEQFF
v_call: TRBV28; clone_size: -; d_call: -; j_call: TRBJ2-1; cdr3_nt: TGTGCCAGCGGGGACTGGAGCTCCTACAATGAGCAGTTCTTC; cdr3_aa: CASGDWSSYNEQFF
v_call: TRBV7-2; clone_size: once; d_call: -; j_call: TRBJ1-4; cdr3_nt: TGTGCCAGCAGCCTGCAGGGTACATTGCCTAATGAAAAACTGTTTTTT; cdr3_aa: CASSLQGTLPNEKLFF
v_call: TRBV10-1; clone_size: -; d_call: TRBD1; j_call: TRBJ1-6; cdr3_nt: TGCGCCAGCAGAGGACAGGTTGATTCACCCCTCCACTTT; cdr3_aa: CASRGQVDSPLHF
v_call: TRBV30; clone_size: -; d_call: -; j_call: TRBJ2-5; cdr3_nt: TGTGCCTGGACAGGATACCAAGAGACCCAGTACTTC; cdr3_aa: CAWTGYQETQYF
v_call: TRBV7-9; clone_size: -; d_call: -; j_call: TRBJ2-5; cdr3_nt: TGTGCCAGCAGCTTAGCGCAGGCAGCTACAGAGACCCAGTACTTC; cdr3_aa: CASSLAQAATETQYF
v_call: TRBV13; clone_size: few; d_call: TRBD2; j_call: TRBJ2-7; cdr3_nt: TGTGCCAGCAGCACGACGGGGGGAGGCTACGAGCAGTACTTC; cdr3_aa: CASSTTGGGYEQYF
v_call: TRBV11-2; clone_size: -; d_call: -; j_call: TRBJ2-1; cdr3_nt: TGTGCCAGCAGCTTGGGACTGACCTACAATGAGCAGTTCTTC; cdr3_aa: CASSLGLTYNEQFF
v_call: TRBV27; clone_size: -; d_call: TRBD1; j_call: TRBJ2-1; cdr3_nt: TGTGCCAGCAGTTTGGGTGGGACAGGGGTTCACAATGAGCAGTTCTTC; cdr3_aa: CASSLGGTGVHNEQFF
v_call: TRBV5-4; clone_size: -; d_call: -; j_call: TRBJ2-5; cdr3_nt: TGTGCCAGCAGCTTTATACAGACACAAGAGACCCAGTACTTC; cdr3_aa: CASSFIQTQETQYF
v_call: TRBV28; clone_size: -; d_call: -; j_call: TRBJ2-5; cdr3_nt: TGTGCCAGCAGGTCGGGCCCGGGGGAGACCCAGTACTTC; cdr3_aa: CASRSGPGETQYF
v_call: TRBV7-2; clone_size: -; d_call: TRBD2; j_call: TRBJ2-2; cdr3_nt: TGTGCCAGCAGCCAACTAACCACCCGCAGCGGGAGTACCGGGGAGCTGTTTTTT; cdr3_aa: CASSQLTTRSGSTGELFF
v_call: TRBV12-3/TRBV12-4; clone_size: -; d_call: -; j_call: TRBJ1-1; cdr3_nt: TGTGCCAGCAGCTCGGACAGATACACTGAAGCTTTCTTT; cdr3_aa: CASSSDRYTEAFF
v_call: TRBV21-1; clone_size: -; d_call: -; j_call: TRBJ1-3; cdr3_nt: TGTGCCTGTGGGGGGAAGATGTCTGGAAACACCATATATTTT; cdr3_aa: CACGGKMSGNTIYF